The count of the clone carrying this TCR beta chain is one. The target antigen is unknown. Time point denoted: cycle 4 day 1 (C4D1), after 5 to 7 weeks of nivolumab. All patients experienced relapse after autologous stem cell transplantation, and brentuximab vedotin exposure was variable. CDR3 length equals 14 residues. This specimen belongs to a study of PD-1 blockade in classical Hodgkin lymphoma. Study-wide results and limits: Baseline TCR diversity was reportedly lower in newly diagnosed patients than healthy donors.

Sequencing used immunoSEQ multiplex PCR; TCRdb keeps in-frame clones, though not all of them. The sample contains roughly 86,000 clones, nearly 85% of which appear only once. The sequencing here drew on peripheral blood mononuclear cells (PBMCs), taken before the fourth cycle of nivolumab. This chain joins TRBV21-1 and TRBJ2-5; the table's D call of TRBD1 was not tested on the DNA. TRBV21-1 is a listed pseudogene. The receptor was isolated from a human donor with classical Hodgkin lymphoma. CDR3 residues: CASSNRGPQETQYF. The CDR3 coding sequence is TGTGCCAGCAGCAACAGGGGGCCCCAAGAGACCCAGTACTTC.